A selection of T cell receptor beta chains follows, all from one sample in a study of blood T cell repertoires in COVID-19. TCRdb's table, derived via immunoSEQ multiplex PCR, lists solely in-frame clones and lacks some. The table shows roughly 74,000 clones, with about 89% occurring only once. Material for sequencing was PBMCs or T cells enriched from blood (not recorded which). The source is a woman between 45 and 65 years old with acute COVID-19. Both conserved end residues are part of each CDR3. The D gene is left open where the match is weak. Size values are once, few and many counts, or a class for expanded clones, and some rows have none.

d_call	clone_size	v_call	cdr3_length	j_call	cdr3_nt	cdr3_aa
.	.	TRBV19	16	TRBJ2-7	TGTGCCAGTAGTATAGCGGGATACAATACCTGGGACGAGCAGTACTTC	CASSIAGYNTWDEQYF
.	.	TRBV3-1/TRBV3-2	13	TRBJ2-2	TGTGCCAGCAGCCAGGGGGCGAGCGGGGAGCTGTTTTTT	CASSQGASGELFF
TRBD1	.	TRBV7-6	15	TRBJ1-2	TGTGCCAGCAGCGCCACACAGGGGCGTAACTATGGCTACACCTTC	CASSATQGRNYGYTF
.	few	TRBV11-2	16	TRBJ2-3	TGTGCCAGCAGCTTAAATCAAGCGTTACGCACAGATACGCAGTATTTT	CASSLNQALRTDTQYF
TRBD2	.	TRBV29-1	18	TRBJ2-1	TGCAGCGTTACCGGACTAGCGGAGAAGACCAGCTCCTACAATGAGCAGTTCTTC	CSVTGLAEKTSSYNEQFF
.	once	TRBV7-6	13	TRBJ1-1	TGTGCCAGCAGCTTTAGTTTGAACACTGAAGCTTTCTTT	CASSFSLNTEAFF
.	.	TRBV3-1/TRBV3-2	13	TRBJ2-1	TGTGCCAGCAGCCTTACCACGGAGAATGAGCAGTTCTTC	CASSLTTENEQFF
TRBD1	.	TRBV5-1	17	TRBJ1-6	TGCGCCAGCAGCCCCCTCCTTCGGACAGGGAGCAATTCACCCCTCCACTTT	CASSPLLRTGSNSPLHF
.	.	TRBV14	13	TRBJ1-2	TGTGCCAGCAGCCTCGACAGGTTATATGGCTACACCTTC	CASSLDRLYGYTF
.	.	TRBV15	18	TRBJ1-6	TGTGCCACCAGCAGAGATCCGGCAGGGATGACCTATAATTCACCCCTCCACTTT	CATSRDPAGMTYNSPLHF
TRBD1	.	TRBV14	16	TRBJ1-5	TGTGCCAGCAGCCGACGGACAGGGAATCTAAATCAGCCCCAGCATTTT	CASSRRTGNLNQPQHF
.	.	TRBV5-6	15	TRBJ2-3	TGTGCCAGCAGCCTAGACGGTATTAGCACAGATACGCAGTATTTT	CASSLDGISTDTQYF
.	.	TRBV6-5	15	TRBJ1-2	TGTGCCAGCAGCCCCCACGTCGACAGTAACTATGGCTACACCTTC	CASSPHVDSNYGYTF
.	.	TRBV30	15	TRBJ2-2	TGTGCCTACGCCCCCCCCAGGGGGAACACCGGGGAGCTGTTTTTT	CAYAPPRGNTGELFF
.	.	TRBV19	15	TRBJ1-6	TGTGCCAGTAGCAGACCCGGGGACAATAATTCACCCCTCCACTTT	CASSRPGDNNSPLHF
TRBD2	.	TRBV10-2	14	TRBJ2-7	TGCGCCAGCAGTCTTAGCGGGGGGTCCTACGAGCAGTACTTC	CASSLSGGSYEQYF
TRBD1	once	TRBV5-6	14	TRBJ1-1	TGTGCCAGCAGACGGACAGGGCAGGGGACTGAAGCTTTCTTT	CASRRTGQGTEAFF
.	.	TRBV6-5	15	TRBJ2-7	TGTGCCAGCAGCTTCCGGACCGGGAGTGTCGACGAGCAGTACTTC	CASSFRTGSVDEQYF
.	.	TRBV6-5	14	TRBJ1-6	TGTGCCAGCAGCTTAGACAGGAGTAGGTCACCCCTCCACTTT	CASSLDRSRSPLHF
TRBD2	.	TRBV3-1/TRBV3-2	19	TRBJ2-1	TGTGCCAGCAGCCAAGTCCAGCGGGAGGTCCAAAGCTCCTACAATGAGCAGTTCTTC	CASSQVQREVQSSYNEQFF
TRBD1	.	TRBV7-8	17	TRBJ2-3	TGTGCCAGCAGCTTAGCAATGATGGGACAGGGTTTACATACGCAGTATTTT	CASSLAMMGQGLHTQYF
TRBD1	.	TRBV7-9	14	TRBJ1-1	TGTGCCAGCAGCTTGGACAGGGGTGGCACTGAAGCTTTCTTT	CASSLDRGGTEAFF
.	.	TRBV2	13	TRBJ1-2	TGTGCCAGCAGTTTTGGACAGAACTATGGCTACACCTTC	CASSFGQNYGYTF
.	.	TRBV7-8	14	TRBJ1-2	TGTGCCAGCAGCCCTCCGGGGGAGGGCTATGGCTACACCTTC	CASSPPGEGYGYTF
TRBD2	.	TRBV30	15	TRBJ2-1	TGTGCCTGGAGCGCCGGGACTAGGACCTACAATGAGCAGTTCTTC	CAWSAGTRTYNEQFF
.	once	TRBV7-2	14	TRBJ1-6	TGTGCCAGCAGCTGGACAGCGAATAATTCACCCCTCCACTTT	CASSWTANNSPLHF
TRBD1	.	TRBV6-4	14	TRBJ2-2	TGTGCCAGCAGCCTGGACAGGTACACCGGGGAGCTGTTTTTT	CASSLDRYTGELFF
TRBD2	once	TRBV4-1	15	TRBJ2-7	TGCGCCAGCAGCTTGACTAGCGGGGCCGCCTACGAGCAGTACTTC	CASSLTSGAAYEQYF
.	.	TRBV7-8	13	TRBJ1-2	TGTGCCAGCAGCTCGGACAGATCATATGGCTACACCTTC	CASSSDRSYGYTF
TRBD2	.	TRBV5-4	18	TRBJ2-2	TGTGCCAGCAGCCCCTCCCTAGCGGGAGGTGGGAACACCGGGGAGCTGTTTTTT	CASSPSLAGGGNTGELFF
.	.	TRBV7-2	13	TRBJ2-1	TGTGCCAGCAGCTTTAGTACAGACAGTGAGCAGTTCTTC	CASSFSTDSEQFF
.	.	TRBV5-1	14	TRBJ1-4	TGCGCCAGCAGCTTGGGGGGGAGGTACGAAAAACTGTTTTTT	CASSLGGRYEKLFF
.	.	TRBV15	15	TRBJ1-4	TGTGCCACCTTGGACACCCACAAAATTAATGAAAAACTGTTTTTT	CATLDTHKINEKLFF
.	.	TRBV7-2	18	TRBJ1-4	TGTGCCAGCAGTTCTACCGGGGGGTCGGTCGGATCGAGGGGAAAACTGTTTTTT	CASSSTGGSVGSRGKLFF
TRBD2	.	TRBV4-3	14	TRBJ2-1	TGCGCCAGCAGCCAAGACAGACTAGCGGGATTTAAGTTCTTC	CASSQDRLAGFKFF
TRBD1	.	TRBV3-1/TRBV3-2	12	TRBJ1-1	TGTGCCAGCAGCCAAGGGGACAGGGGAACTTTCTTT	CASSQGDRGTFF
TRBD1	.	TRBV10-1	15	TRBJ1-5	TGCGCCAGCAGTGATAGGACAGGGCTCAATCAGCCCCAGCATTTT	CASSDRTGLNQPQHF
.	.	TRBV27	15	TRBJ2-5	TGTGCCAGCAGTTTATACACAGGGTTCCGCGAGACCCAGTACTTC	CASSLYTGFRETQYF
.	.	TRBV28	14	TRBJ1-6	TGTGCCAGCAGTCGGGAACCCGATAATTCACCCCTCCACTTT	CASSREPDNSPLHF
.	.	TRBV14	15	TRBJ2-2	TGTGCCAGCAGCCTCGACCGGGCGAACACCGGGGAGCTGTTTTTT	CASSLDRANTGELFF
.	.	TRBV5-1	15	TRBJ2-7	TGCGCCAGCAGCTTGGGGCCCCCTGAAACCTACGAGCAGTACTTC	CASSLGPPETYEQYF
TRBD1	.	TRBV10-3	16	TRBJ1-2	TGTGCCATCAGTGATTTTTTGGACAGGGGGCTGGAGGGCTACACCTTC	CAISDFLDRGLEGYTF
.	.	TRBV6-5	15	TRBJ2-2	TGTGCCAGCAGTTATCCCCAAACGGTCACCGGGGAGCTGTTTTTT	CASSYPQTVTGELFF
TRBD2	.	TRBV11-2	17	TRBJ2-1	TGTGCCAGCAGCCCAAGTGGGGGGGGAGGATCCTACAATGAGCAGTTCTTC	CASSPSGGGGSYNEQFF
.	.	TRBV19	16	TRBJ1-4	TGTGCCAGTAGTATAGAACGGTTATCAACTAATGAAAAACTGTTTTTT	CASSIERLSTNEKLFF
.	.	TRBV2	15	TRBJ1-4	TGTGCCAGCGCCCCGAGAGGGGAGGAACGTGAAAAACTGTTTTTT	CASAPRGEEREKLFF
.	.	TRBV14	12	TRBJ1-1	TGTGCCAGCAGCCAAAGGCAGGAAGAAGCTTTCTTT	CASSQRQEEAFF
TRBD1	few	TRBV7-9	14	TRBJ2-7	TGTGCCAGCAGCTGGGACAGGAATTTAAACGAGCAGTACTTC	CASSWDRNLNEQYF
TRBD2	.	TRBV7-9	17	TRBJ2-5	TGTGCCAGCAGCGTCGGACTAGCGTCAAAAACGAGGGAGACCCAGTACTTC	CASSVGLASKTRETQYF